This T cell receptor (beta chain) emerged from a study of blood T cell repertoires in COVID-19 (dated by TCRdb to the early 2020s). In terms of the full investigation: The collaborator samples originated in the United States, Italy and Spain and spanned the acute and convalescent phases of COVID-19. Subjects who had been exposed to COVID-19, were actively infected with it, or had recovered from it provided the deeply sampled blood TCRbeta repertoires that made up the dataset. HLA class I and class II types, where available, came from metadata supplied by the sample provider rather than from assay-based typing. Samples were obtained from the ongoing ImmuneRACE study (first 160 participants) and from 1,254 subjects provided by 6 global collaborators. Nearly every sample came with metadata listing a de-identified subject ID, COVID-19 status, age in years and sex. A freely available public database, intended as a resource for researchers studying the immune response to SARS-CoV-2, is where the repertoires were released. The prospective study material was composed of cDNA or gDNA derived from T cells, B-cell-depleted T cells, or PBMCs.

The immunoSEQ Assay, a bias-controlled multiplex PCR, was used to amplify TCRbeta CDR3 regions from genomic DNA. The authors' analysis ran thus. The number of nucleated cells in each sample was estimated from the amplification of reference gene primers within the assay. To quantify the absolute abundance of each unique TCRbeta CDR3 rearrangement, sequence reads were collapsed and filtered. For each sample, productive Simpson clonality was calculated as the square root of Simpson's diversity index across productive rearrangements. The immuneACCESS repertoire file appears here via TCRdb, limited to in-frame rearrangements. These files lack a portion of the clones; in checked studies, under half of the deficit traces to unresolved V genes, and the cause of the others is not known. Clone size and the V and J calls come from that table; the DNA yielded D and trimming. Here the sample has tens of thousands of clones; 80% occur a single time. The ten largest clones capture 15% to 25% of the sample.

The CDR3 measures 13 amino acids from cysteine to phenylalanine. Only the CDR3 portion is preserved as DNA: 39 bases, with reading frame beginning at the first base. Relative to germline, V is 4 bases shorter and J is 4 bases shorter, with 9 bases between their ends. Via the germline V gene, CDR1 is SGHTS and CDR2 YDEGEE. Comment on this clone: What this receptor recognizes is not known. It has no much larger one-base neighbor in the sample; base qualities were not kept.

Study-wide findings and limitations: Clinical and demographic metadata were provided uncurated, with the amount varying by source and participant.

At one collaborating source in Seattle, patients were enrolled during active infection and were followed longitudinally through the course of disease. Each collaborating institution followed its own protocols to collect whole blood in K2EDTA tubes. For TCRbeta analysis, collaborators shipped samples as frozen whole blood, isolated PBMCs, or DNA extracted from either of those sample types. The sequence is built from TRBV5-8 and TRBJ2-1, with a weak D call of TRBD1 (5 bases match). The material sequenced was peripheral blood. This TCR was recovered from a man aged 25 to 40 with COVID-19, enrolled during active disease. The nucleotides read TGTGCCAGCAGCACTGCAGGGTACAATGAGCAGTTCTTC. The translation is CASSTAGYNEQFF.